The 32 T cell receptor beta chains listed next were all sequenced from one sample in a study of Graves' ophthalmopathy and Graves' hyperthyroidism. The study amplified TCR beta CDR3 regions using RNA transcripts. A first-round RT-PCR used HTBI primers, followed by a second-round multiplex PCR. Each CDR3 protein gets one entry after TCRdb re-called the multiplex PCR reads with MiXCR. This sample has around 590,000 distinct CDR3 sequences, with 35% to 40% found just once. Material for sequencing was peripheral blood or thyroid tissue (not recorded which). The receptor set was obtained from an adult man with Graves' hyperthyroidism.

With regard to this clonotype: It may be a read error: a sequence one base away is much more abundant. This chain joins TRBV6-5 and TRBJ2-5; TRBD2 aligns across 10 bases. The CDR3 is made up of 15 amino acids. Per germline, CDR1 MNHEY and CDR2 SVGAGI. The chain's CDR3 is CASSHSGLAKETQYF. The CDR3, as DNA: TGTGCCAGCAGTCACTCGGGACTAGCGAAAGAGACCCAGTACTTC.

This clonotype was detected many times. The chain uses TRBV7-8 and TRBJ1-3, with D unresolved. CDR1 and CDR2 from the germline V gene are SGHVS and FQNEAQ. Trimming shortened V by 3 bases and J by 10 bases, and 7 bases separated the two germline ends. This CDR3 spans 11 amino acids. The CDR3 nucleotides read TGTGCCAGCAGCTTTAAATCTACCATATATTTT. It translates to CASSFKSTIYF.

Comment on this clonotype: With a much larger clone just one base away, this may be a read error. The J gene is TRBJ1-1, the V gene TRBV29-1; D perhaps matches TRBD1 (5 bases). Germline CDR1 and CDR2: SQVTM and ANQGSEA. Trimming removed 8 bases from V and 1 base from J, with 14 bases in between. The CDR3 is 13 residues long. Here the CDR3 reads CSFGTGQNTEAFF. Here the CDR3 DNA reads TGCAGCTTCGGCACGGGGCAGAACACTGAAGCTTTCTTT.

The sample holds a few counts of this clonotype. A much larger clone lies one base from this, so it may be a read error. The chain carries TRBV7-7 and TRBJ2-7; possibly TRBD1 for D (5 bases). Germline V CDR1 and CDR2: SSHAT, FNYEAQ (reference sequence). This CDR3 has 15 amino acids. The CDR3 coding sequence is TGTGCTAGCAGCCCTGGCCCGGACACCTCCTACGGGCAGTACTTC. This translates into CASSPGPDTSYGQYF.

This clonotype was detected a few times. The gene calls are TRBV7-2 and TRBJ2-2; 8 bases agree with TRBD1. Germline CDR1 is SGHTA and CDR2 is FQGNSA. The junction had 3 bases not matched to a gene; V was cut back by 5 bases and J by 1 base. This CDR3 comprises 15 residues. CDR3 nucleotide sequence: TGTGCCAGCAGCCGGGACAGGTTGAACACCGGGGAGCTGTTTTTT. Translation gives CASSRDRLNTGELFF.

This clonotype was picked up a small number of times. The chain joins TRBV5-1 to TRBJ2-7; 9 bases line up with TRBD1. The CDR3 is 15 amino acids. Per germline, CDR1 SGHRS and CDR2 YFSETQ. The J segment lost 3 bases and the V segment lost 3 bases, leaving 7 bases of the junction unmatched. CDR3 sequence: CASSSSTGGYYEQYF. The CDR3 coding sequence is TGCGCCAGCAGCTCCTCCACAGGGGGCTACTACGAGCAGTACTTC. The whole variable domain, filled in from reference TRBV5-1 and TRBJ2-7, reads KAGVTQTPRYLIKTRGQQVTLSCSPISGHRSVSWYQQTPGQGLQFLFEYFSETQRNKGNFPGRFSGRQFSNSRSEMNVSTLELGDSALYLCASSSSTGGYYEQYFGPGTRLTVT.

The chain employs TRBV12-3 or TRBV12-4 and TRBJ2-2; possible D gene TRBD2, 8 bases. This CDR3 spans 15 amino acids. V was trimmed by 6 bases and J by 6 bases, leaving 17 bases between them. This chain's CDR3 is CASRPGTAGAGELFF. The CDR3 nucleotides are TGTGCCAGCAGGCCCGGGACAGCGGGGGCCGGGGAGCTGTTTTTT.

Concerning this clonotype: This sequence may be a read error, since a much larger clone differs from it by one base. This CDR3 is CATSRDRGEDYGYTF. DNA of the CDR3: TGTGCCACCAGCAGAGATCGAGGGGAAGACTATGGCTACACCTTC. The chain couples TRBV15 to TRBJ1-2, with TRBD1 as a possible D gene (5 bases). CDR3 length equals 15 residues. The germline V gene has CDR1 LNHNV and CDR2 YYDKDF (reference sequence). Trimming stripped 0 bases from V and 3 bases from J, with 11 bases between.

Comments on this clonotype: Likely a read error: the CDR3 ends without its conserved phenylalanine or tryptophan. The CDR3 spells CSVAGWGSREAFL. The DNA of the CDR3 is TGCAGCGTTGCGGGGTGGGGCTCCAGGGAAGCTTTCTTA. The chain recombines TRBV29-1 with TRBJ1-1; tentative D call: TRBD1 (5 bases). CDR1 and CDR2 (germline): SQVTM, ANQGSEA. Trimming left V 4 bases short and J 8 bases short, with 17 bases between. This CDR3 has 13 residues.

This chain uses TRBV6-4 with TRBJ1-2; TRBD1 might be the D (6 bases). The CDR3 consists of 13 residues. The V end lost 0 bases, the J end lost 7 bases, and 9 bases lay between the germline ends. The V gene's germline CDR1 is MRHNA and CDR2 SNTAGT. The CDR3 nucleotides read TGTGCCAGCAGTGACTCACAGGGATGTGGCTACACCTTC. Amino acid sequence: CASSDSQGCGYTF.

The V gene is TRBV3-1, the J gene TRBJ2-7; 8 bases are shared with TRBD1. The CDR3 is made up of 11 amino acids. The junction had 5 bases not matched to a gene; V was cut back by 10 bases and J by 6 bases. Germline V lookup: CDR1 LGHDT, CDR2 YNNKEL (reference sequence). Here the CDR3 reads CAIGQGGEQYF. CDR3 sequence (DNA): TGTGCCATCGGACAGGGAGGCGAGCAGTACTTC.

The sample holds a few counts of this clonotype. This rearrangement joins TRBV10-3 to TRBJ2-1, with 7 nucleotides matching TRBD2. Trimming at V came to 4 bases and at J to 9 bases, leaving 12 bases not matched to a gene. Germline V CDR1 and CDR2: ENHRY, SYGVKD. This CDR3 contains 15 residues. The CDR3 loop reads CAISGTSEVMGEQFF. CDR3 DNA: TGTGCCATCAGTGGAACTAGCGAAGTTATGGGTGAGCAGTTCTTC.

The chain couples TRBV7-6 to TRBJ2-1; possibly TRBD2 for D (5 bases). Trimming stripped 1 base from V and 4 bases from J, with 11 bases between. In germline, CDR1 is SGHVS, CDR2 FNYEAQ. The CDR3 extends over 15 amino acids. The CDR3 region is CASSLVSGRYNEQFF. The DNA of the CDR3 is TGTGCCAGCAGCTTAGTTTCGGGAAGATACAATGAGCAGTTCTTC.

This clonotype was seen ten or more times. The chain combines TRBV11-2 with TRBJ2-7, with D possibly TRBD2 on 7 matching bases. Per the germline V gene, CDR1 is SGHAT and CDR2 is FQNNGV. There are 15 residues in the CDR3. The V gene lost 5 bases and the J gene lost 3 bases, with 17 bases spanning the gap. Here the CDR3 DNA reads TGTGCCAGCAGCCTCCACGGAGGGGGGGGCTACGAGCAGTACTTC. Protein: CASSLHGGGGYEQYF.

This clonotype was counted once. V gene TRBV7-2 combines with J gene TRBJ2-1; 16 bases match TRBD2. This CDR3 has 17 residues. Germline loops: CDR1 SGHTA, CDR2 FQGNSA. Germline trimming cut 3 bases from V and 9 bases from J; bases unmatched to any gene: 8. The CDR3 DNA sequence: TGTGCCAGCAGCTTTGCCGGGACTAGCGGGAGGGCCATTGAGCAGTTCTTC. It is translated as CASSFAGTSGRAIEQFF.

V and J are TRBV11-3 and TRBJ2-5, with a possible D match to TRBD1 (6 bases). Germline V CDR1 and CDR2: SGHNT, YENEEA. V lost 6 bases to trimming and J lost 2 bases, with 22 bases between them. This CDR3 is 17 amino acids long. CDR3 loop: CASRRYSPQGQQETQYF. CDR3 nucleotide sequence: TGTGCCAGCAGGAGATACAGCCCACAAGGACAGCAAGAGACCCAGTACTTC.

The chain is built from TRBV10-3 and TRBJ1-3; a weak D match, TRBD1 (6 bases). CDR1 and CDR2 (germline): ENHRY, SYGVKD. The CDR3 runs to 15 residues. V was trimmed by 6 bases and J by 8 bases, leaving 20 bases between them. As DNA, the CDR3 is TGTGCCATCAGGCGGGACATCGACTATGGCTACACCATATATTTT. Translated: CAIRRDIDYGYTIYF.

This clonotype showed up just once. The gene calls are TRBV7-9 and TRBJ2-7, with a weak D call TRBD1 (6 bases). CDR1 and CDR2 (germline): SEHNR, FQNEAQ (reference sequence). The CDR3 is 15 residues long. Trimming took off 5 bases at V and 3 bases at J, with 17 bases between the two ends. Written as DNA, the CDR3 is TGTGCCAGCAGCCAGGGACATAGGGGAATCTACGAGCAGTACTTC. It yields the protein CASSQGHRGIYEQYF.

This clonotype came up many times. The chain uses TRBV4-1 and TRBJ1-1; D is unclear. The CDR3 has 13 residues. Germline lookup yields CDR1 MGHRA and CDR2 YSYEKL. Trimming stripped 3 bases from V and 6 bases from J, with 11 bases between. The CDR3: CASSHLEIAEAFF. The CDR3 nucleotides are TGCGCCAGCAGCCACCTGGAGATCGCTGAAGCTTTCTTT.

In this sample, this clonotype turned up many times. The rearrangement links TRBV7-9 to TRBJ2-7; TRBD1 might be the D (6 bases). The CDR3 runs 14 residues. The V end lost 0 bases, the J end lost 6 bases, and 12 bases lay between the germline ends. CDR1 and CDR2 from the germline V gene are SEHNR and FQNEAQ (reference sequence). The CDR3 region is CASSLAWTVSEQYF. CDR3 DNA sequence: TGTGCCAGCAGCTTAGCATGGACAGTTTCCGAGCAGTACTTC.

This clonotype occurred a few times. The CDR3 protein is CASSVQKKETQYF. The CDR3, as DNA: TGTGCCAGCAGTGTTCAGAAAAAAGAGACCCAGTACTTC. The genes are TRBV6-5 and TRBJ2-5; no reliable D call. This CDR3 is built from 13 residues. Germline loops: CDR1 MNHEY, CDR2 SVGAGI. V shed 5 bases and J shed 3 bases, with 10 bases lying between them.

This clonotype was counted at least ten times. This rearrangement joins TRBV29-1 to TRBJ1-2; a possible D gene is TRBD1 (5 bases). Germline CDR1 reads SQVTM; CDR2 reads ANQGSEA. The CDR3 is 15 amino acids. With 7 bases removed from V and 7 bases from J, the gap between germline ends came to 25 bases. CDR3 residues: CSGAITQGALSGYTF. DNA of the CDR3: TGCAGCGGCGCTATAACCCAGGGAGCTCTTTCTGGCTACACCTTC.

The genes are TRBV5-1 and TRBJ2-7, with D possibly matching TRBD1 (6 bases). The CDR3 is made up of 14 amino acids. The V gene lost 4 bases and the J gene lost 2 bases, with 13 bases spanning the gap. Germline CDR1 SGHRS, CDR2 YFSETQ. The CDR3 sequence is CASSTDRRTYEQYF. CDR3 in DNA: TGCGCCAGCAGCACCGACAGGCGTACCTACGAGCAGTACTTC.

The chain uses TRBV7-9 and TRBJ2-5; the match to TRBD1 covers 8 bases. This CDR3 contains 15 residues. Per the germline V gene, CDR1 is SEHNR and CDR2 is FQNEAQ (reference sequence). V lost 4 bases, J lost 7 bases, and 11 bases stayed unmatched. The chain's CDR3 is CASSSRATGVGTQYF. Here the CDR3 DNA reads TGTGCCAGCAGCTCGCGAGCGACAGGGGTGGGGACCCAGTACTTC.

In this sample, this clonotype turned up many times. The genes are TRBV29-1 and TRBJ1-2; possible D gene TRBD1, 5 bases. Germline CDR1 and CDR2: SQVTM and ANQGSEA. This CDR3 region has 12 residues. V shed 4 bases and J shed 4 bases, with 10 bases lying between them. CDR3: CSVGDLAYGYTF. The CDR3 DNA is TGCAGCGTTGGGGACTTGGCCTATGGCTACACCTTC.

The V gene is TRBV2, the J gene TRBJ2-1; 7 bases agree with TRBD2. The CDR3 is 13 amino acids. Germline loops: CDR1 SNHLY, CDR2 FYNNEI. V lost 2 bases, J lost 8 bases, and 3 bases stayed unmatched. The CDR3 region is CASSERGGDEQFF. Here the CDR3 DNA reads TGTGCCAGCAGTGAACGGGGAGGGGATGAGCAGTTCTTC.

This clonotype was recorded only once. The chain links TRBV7-2 to TRBJ2-3, with 14 bases aligning to TRBD2. The CDR3 length is 17 residues. Per germline, CDR1 SGHTA and CDR2 FQGNSA. Trimming cost V 5 bases and J 2 bases; bases outside gene matches: 6. CDR3 sequence reads: CASSTRLAGGHTDTQYF. The CDR3 DNA reads TGTGCCAGCAGCACTCGACTAGCGGGGGGGCACACAGATACGCAGTATTTT.

V and J are TRBV18 and TRBJ1-6; possibly TRBD1 for D (6 bases). Looked up from germline, CDR1 is KGHSH and CDR2 is LQKENI. Trimming pared 3 bases from V and 8 bases from J, leaving 8 bases between. The CDR3 is made up of 13 amino acids. CDR3 protein: CASSPKGDSPLHF. Written as DNA, the CDR3 is TGTGCCAGCTCACCTAAGGGGGATTCACCCCTCCACTTT.

The chain couples TRBV7-2 to TRBJ2-5; D possibly corresponds to TRBD1 (5 bases). The CDR3 has 20 residues. V lost 2 bases and J 5 bases, leaving 30 bases between the germline ends. From germline, CDR1 is SGHTA and CDR2 FQGNSA. CDR3 sequence reads: CASSLSTASSGNRHRETQYF. CDR3 bases: TGTGCCAGCAGCTTATCCACGGCGAGCTCTGGAAACAGGCACCGGGAGACCCAGTACTTC.

The chain couples TRBV29-1 to TRBJ2-3; D remains ambiguous. Germline lookup yields CDR1 SQVTM and CDR2 ANQGSEA. Trimming shortened V by 5 bases and J by 3 bases, and 6 bases separated the two germline ends. CDR3 length: 11 residues. For the CDR3, the DNA is TGCAGCGTTCCCAAGACAGATACGCAGTATTTT. Translated, it gives CSVPKTDTQYF.

Comment on this clonotype: A junction end diverges from the germline sequence, so it may reflect a read error. The rearrangement links TRBV2 to TRBJ1-2; D ambiguous. The length of the CDR3 is 16 residues. Germline CDR1 is SNHLY and CDR2 is FYNNEI. The CDR3 spells CASNEALAGLDYGYTF. The CDR3 coding sequence is TGCGCCAGCAATGAAGCGCTTGCAGGATTAGACTATGGCTACACCTTC.

In this sample, this clonotype turned up many times. This rearrangement joins TRBV20-1 to TRBJ1-5; TRBD1 aligns across 9 bases. J was trimmed by 0 bases and V by 3 bases; bases with no gene match: 9. The CDR3 is made up of 17 amino acids. The germline gives CDR1 DFQATT, CDR2 SNEGSKA (reference sequence). CDR3 sequence reads: CSASSQGAVGSNQPQHF. The DNA for the CDR3 is TGCAGTGCTAGCTCACAGGGGGCTGTCGGTAGCAATCAGCCCCAGCATTTT.